These 26 T cell receptor beta chains came from one sample sequenced in a study of CD8+CD57+ T cells in acquired aplastic anemia. Patients included in sequencing had previously demonstrated CD8+CD57+ cell expansion by flow cytometry. Genomic DNA, serving as template, underwent TCR beta VDJ and CDR3 profiling. TCRdb called the reads again in MiXCR, with one record for every CDR3 protein. The sample holds about 120,000 distinct CDR3 sequences; approximately 50% are singletons and the top ten take around 27%. Sequencing used sorted CD4+, CD8+, or CD8+CD57+ T cells (not recorded which) from PBMCs. Every receptor here comes from a human donor with aplastic anemia.

The V call is TRBV9, the J call TRBJ1-4; D possibly corresponds to TRBD1 (5 bases). With 2 bases removed from V and 1 base from J, the gap between germline ends came to 9 bases. The CDR3 length is 15 residues. The germline CDR1 and CDR2 sequences are SGDLS and YYNGEE. The CDR3 DNA sequence: TGTGCCAGCAGCGTCGGGGGGGAAACTAATGAAAAACTGTTTTTT. Protein sequence: CASSVGGETNEKLFF.

The chain employs TRBV19 and TRBJ1-1; 9 bases fit TRBD1. The CDR3 is 13 residues long. The V and J ends lost 5 bases and 4 bases, in that order; junction bases with no gene match: 2. The germline V gene has CDR1 LNHDA and CDR2 SQIVND (reference sequence). The CDR3, as DNA: TGTGCCAGTAGTGTGGACAGGGGCACTGAAGCTTTCTTT. As protein: CASSVDRGTEAFF. The full variable domain, with the rest looked up from reference TRBV19 and TRBJ1-1, is DGGITQSPKYLFRKEGQNVTLSCEQNLNHDAMYWYRQDPGQGLRLIYYSQIVNDFQKGDIAEGYSVSREKKESFPLTVTSAQKNPTAFYLCASSVDRGTEAFFGQGTRLTVV.

This clonotype was counted only a few times. CDR3: CASSYYGLGDEQFF. The CDR3 DNA sequence: TGTGCCAGCAGTTACTACGGACTTGGGGATGAGCAGTTCTTC. The chain combines TRBV6-2 or TRBV6-3 with TRBJ2-1, with D perhaps matching TRBD2 (5 bases). The CDR3 extends over 14 amino acids. Germline V gene sequence: CDR1 MNHEY, CDR2 SVGEGT. The V and J ends lost 1 base and 8 bases respectively, with 12 bases between them.

In its sample, this clonotype was seen once. The chain carries TRBV9 and TRBJ2-7; TRBD2 matches at 10 bases. Trimming cost V 7 bases and J 4 bases; bases outside gene matches: 5. The CDR3 contains 13 residues. The germline CDR1 and CDR2 sequences are SGDLS and YYNGEE. The DNA for the CDR3 is TGTGCCAGCTCGGGACTAGCGTCATACGAGCAGTACTTC. Residues: CASSGLASYEQYF.

The V and J genes are TRBV15 and TRBJ1-2; D remains ambiguous. The germline gives CDR1 LNHNV, CDR2 YYDKDF (reference sequence). V was shortened by 1 base and J by 3 bases, with 9 bases between the two germline ends. This CDR3 has 14 amino acids. The CDR3 here is CATSRAEGYYGYTF. The CDR3 nucleotides are TGTGCCACCAGCAGAGCAGAGGGCTACTATGGCTACACCTTC. Variable domain in full (rest from reference TRBV15 and TRBJ1-2): DAMVIQNPRYQVTQFGKPVTLSCSQTLNHNVMYWYQQKSSQAPKLLFHYYDKDFNNEADTPDNFQSRRPNTSFCFLDIRSPGLGDTAMYLCATSRAEGYYGYTFGSGTRLTVV.

The rearrangement uses TRBV19 and TRBJ2-7; 11 bases match TRBD1. The J segment lost 7 bases and the V segment lost 5 bases, leaving 7 bases of the junction unmatched. The V gene's germline CDR1 is LNHDA and CDR2 SQIVND (reference sequence). The CDR3 extends over 14 amino acids. The DNA of the CDR3 is TGTGCCAGTAGTGGGACAGGGGGGCATAGGGAGCAGTACTTC. This gives the protein CASSGTGGHREQYF. Variable domain in full (rest from reference TRBV19 and TRBJ2-7): DGGITQSPKYLFRKEGQNVTLSCEQNLNHDAMYWYRQDPGQGLRLIYYSQIVNDFQKGDIAEGYSVSREKKESFPLTVTSAQKNPTAFYLCASSGTGGHREQYFGPGTRLTVT.

This sequence joins TRBV29-1 and TRBJ2-7, with a tentative D call TRBD1 (5 bases). Germline V gives CDR1 SQVTM, CDR2 ANQGSEA. The CDR3 runs 13 residues. V lost 7 bases, J lost 0 bases, and 13 bases lay in between. CDR3 amino acids: CSAKQASSYEQYF. The CDR3 region has the DNA TGCAGCGCCAAACAGGCGAGCTCCTACGAGCAGTACTTC.

This clonotype was detected only a few times. This chain joins TRBV7-3 and TRBJ2-7, with D perhaps matching TRBD1 or TRBD2 (6 bases each). Trimming removed 1 base at V and 2 bases at J, with 15 bases between. The length of the CDR3 is 16 residues. The germline gives CDR1 SGHTA, CDR2 FQGTGA. The CDR3 bases are TGTGCCAGCAGCTTAAGGCGCGGGGACAAACCCTACGAGCAGTACTTC. This gives the protein CASSLRRGDKPYEQYF.

This rearrangement joins TRBV19 to TRBJ2-2; the D call may be TRBD1 or TRBD2 (5 bases each). The V end lost 5 bases, the J end lost 2 bases, and 12 bases lay between the germline ends. Germline CDR1 LNHDA, CDR2 SQIVND (reference sequence). The CDR3 runs to 15 residues. CDR3 sequence (DNA): TGTGCCAGTAGTGTGTGGGGGAGTAACACCGGGGAGCTGTTTTTT. It translates to CASSVWGSNTGELFF.

This chain connects TRBV2 to TRBJ2-5; 8 bases match TRBD1. Per the germline V gene, CDR1 is SNHLY and CDR2 is FYNNEI. This CDR3 is 12 amino acids long. The J segment lost 7 bases and the V segment lost 6 bases, leaving 4 bases of the junction unmatched. The CDR3 DNA is TGTGCCAGCAGACAGGGGGGAGGGACCCAGTACTTC. Protein sequence: CASRQGGGTQYF.

This clonotype has more than one count but fewer than ten. The V call is TRBV15, the J call TRBJ2-5, with no clear D. CDR1 is LNHNV and CDR2 is YYDKDF in the germline V gene (reference sequence). The CDR3 covers 14 residues. Trimming removed 2 bases from V and 1 base from J, with 8 bases in between. The CDR3 nucleotides read TGTGCCACCAGCAGATTAGAAATCCAAGAGACCCAGTACTTC. Translating it yields CATSRLEIQETQYF.

This clonotype was counted at least ten times. V is TRBV7-6 and J is TRBJ1-4, with D possibly being TRBD1 (6 bases). The CDR3 spans 15 residues. Trimming took off 5 bases at V and 8 bases at J, with 18 bases between the two ends. The germline CDR1 and CDR2 sequences are SGHVS and FNYEAQ. The CDR3 loop reads CASSPRTALREKLFF. In nucleotides, the CDR3 is TGTGCCAGCAGCCCACGGACAGCACTGAGGGAAAAACTGTTTTTT.

The genes are TRBV4-2 and TRBJ2-7, with TRBD2 as a possible D gene (5 bases). CDR1 is LGHNA and CDR2 is YNFKEQ in the germline V gene. The CDR3 length is 17 residues. Trimming cost V 0 bases and J 7 bases, with 22 bases left between them. CDR3 in DNA: TGTGCCAGCAGCCAAGATCCCTCCCGAGGGTCGGGAAATGAGCAGTACTTC. Residues: CASSQDPSRGSGNEQYF.

The chain is built from TRBV2 and TRBJ2-1; 11 nucleotides line up with TRBD2. The CDR3 sequence is 16 residues long. Unmatched junction bases numbered 8, after V lost 6 bases and J lost 4 bases. Looked up from germline, CDR1 is SNHLY and CDR2 is FYNNEI. The CDR3 here is CASRDPGLAEYNEQFF. The CDR3 DNA reads TGTGCCAGCAGGGACCCGGGACTAGCGGAATACAATGAGCAGTTCTTC.

The V call is TRBV2, the J call TRBJ2-1; 8 bases map to TRBD1. This CDR3 region has 14 residues. V lost 11 bases, J lost 8 bases, and 14 bases stayed unmatched. The germline gives CDR1 SNHLY, CDR2 FYNNEI. The CDR3 nucleotides read TGTGCCTCAAGGGACAGGATAGGGGGGTATGAGCAGTTCTTC. Protein product: CASRDRIGGYEQFF.

The chain couples TRBV7-2 to TRBJ2-3, with no clear D. Trimming took off 0 bases at V and 3 bases at J, with 7 bases between the two ends. CDR3 length: 14 residues. Germline-derived CDR1 and CDR2 are SGHTA and FQGNSA. The CDR3 coding sequence is TGTGCCAGCAGCTTAGCTACACATACAGATACGCAGTATTTT. Residues: CASSLATHTDTQYF.

This clonotype was counted many times. CDR3 nucleotide sequence: TGTGCCAGCAGCGTAGGAGTCAATGAGCAGTTCTTC. Protein product: CASSVGVNEQFF. V and J are TRBV9 and TRBJ2-1, with D unresolved. Germline CDR1 SGDLS, CDR2 YYNGEE. The CDR3 loop spans 12 amino acids. The V and J ends lost 0 bases and 6 bases respectively, with 4 bases between them.

The chain links TRBV2 to TRBJ1-5; TRBD1 might be the D (6 bases). Germline loops: CDR1 SNHLY, CDR2 FYNNEI. CDR3 length: 14 residues. Between the trimmed V and J ends, which lost 8 bases and 7 bases, there was a span of 18 bases. Here the CDR3 reads CASGRTVGGQPQHF. The CDR3 coding sequence is TGTGCCAGCGGGCGGACAGTCGGGGGGCAGCCCCAGCATTTT. The variable domain in full, with the rest retrieved from reference TRBV2 and TRBJ1-5, is EPEVTQTPSHQVTQMGQEVILRCVPISNHLYFYWYRQILGQKVEFLVSFYNNEISEKSEIFDDQFSVERPDGSNFTLKIRSTKLEDSAMYFCASGRTVGGQPQHFGDGTRLSIL.

This sequence joins TRBV20-1 and TRBJ1-1; D is ambiguous. Trimming stripped 3 bases from V and 0 bases from J, with 8 bases between. The CDR3 totals 13 residues. Looked up from germline, CDR1 is DFQATT and CDR2 is SNEGSKA (reference sequence). The CDR3: CSASIGMNTEAFF. CDR3 coding DNA: TGCAGTGCTAGTATAGGGATGAACACTGAAGCTTTCTTT.

This clonotype was detected many times. The gene calls are TRBV5-1 and TRBJ1-2, with 8 nucleotides matching TRBD1. This CDR3 region has 12 residues. CDR1 is SGHRS, CDR2 YFSETQ, per germline. V dropped 4 bases and J dropped 7; count of bases not matched to a gene: 3. CDR3 in amino acids: CASSADRVGYTF. In nucleotides, the CDR3 is TGCGCCAGCAGCGCGGACAGGGTTGGCTACACCTTC.

This clonotype has a handful of counts. The V gene is TRBV15, the J gene TRBJ2-7; the D is unclear. The germline gives CDR1 LNHNV, CDR2 YYDKDF (reference sequence). The CDR3 sequence is 12 residues long. The germline V and J ends were trimmed by 5 bases and 6 bases, with 11 bases remaining between them. The DNA of the CDR3 is TGTGCCACCAGCCGCCCCACTGGCGAGCAGTACTTC. It specifies CATSRPTGEQYF.

The chain combines TRBV2 with TRBJ2-5, with 9 positions matching TRBD2. J gave up 4 bases and V 7 bases, and 7 bases lay outside the gene matches. The germline V gene has CDR1 SNHLY and CDR2 FYNNEI. CDR3 size: 14 residues. Here the CDR3 reads CASTTGLAPETQYF. DNA for the CDR3: TGTGCCAGCACCACGGGACTAGCCCCAGAGACCCAGTACTTC.

CDR3 sequence: CSSAQRMGTEAFF. The CDR3 coding sequence is TGCAGCTCGGCCCAGCGCATGGGCACTGAAGCTTTCTTT. V and J are TRBV20-1 and TRBJ1-1, with D uncertain. The CDR3 is 13 residues long. The V gene's germline CDR1 is DFQATT and CDR2 SNEGSKA (reference sequence).

This clonotype was counted ten times or more. The V and J genes are TRBV7-9 and TRBJ2-6; D might be TRBD2 (5 bases). Trimming pared 2 bases from V and 2 bases from J, leaving 7 bases between. The CDR3 consists of 15 residues. Germline CDR1 and CDR2: SEHNR and FQNEAQ (reference sequence). Here the CDR3 reads CASSLMRAGANVLTF. In DNA, the CDR3 is TGTGCCAGCAGCTTAATGCGGGCTGGGGCCAACGTCCTGACTTTC.

This clonotype occurred a few times. The chain links TRBV7-6 to TRBJ1-1, with D unresolved. Germline values: CDR1 SGHVS, CDR2 FNYEAQ. The CDR3 extends over 15 amino acids. V dropped 1 base and J dropped 0 bases, with 9 bases sitting between them. The CDR3 coding sequence is TGTGCCAGCAGCTTAGAAGGGCGCGTGAACACTGAAGCTTTCTTT. Encoded protein: CASSLEGRVNTEAFF.

J is TRBJ1-6 and V is TRBV20-1; 8 bases are shared with TRBD1. The CDR3 contains 13 residues. Germline V gene data show CDR1 as DFQATT and CDR2 as SNEGSKA (reference sequence). V was clipped by 6 bases and J by 7 bases; unmatched bases: 5. This chain's CDR3 is CSAGQGVNSPLHF. The CDR3 nucleotides read TGCAGTGCAGGACAGGGTGTGAATTCACCCCTCCACTTT.